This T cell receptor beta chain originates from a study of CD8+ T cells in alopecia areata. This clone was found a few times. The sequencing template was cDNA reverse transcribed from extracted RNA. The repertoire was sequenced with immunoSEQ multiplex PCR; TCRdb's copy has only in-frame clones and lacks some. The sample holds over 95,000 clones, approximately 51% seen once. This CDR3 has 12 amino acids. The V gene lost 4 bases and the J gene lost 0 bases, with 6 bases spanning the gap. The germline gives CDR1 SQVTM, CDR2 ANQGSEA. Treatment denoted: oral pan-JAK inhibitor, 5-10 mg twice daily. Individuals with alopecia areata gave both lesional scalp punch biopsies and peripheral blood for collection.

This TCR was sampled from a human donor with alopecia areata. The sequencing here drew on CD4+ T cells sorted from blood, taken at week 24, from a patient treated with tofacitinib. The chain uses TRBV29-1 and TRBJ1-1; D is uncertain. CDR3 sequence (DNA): TGCAGCGTTGGTTCCCTGAACACTGAAGCTTTCTTT. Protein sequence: CSVGSLNTEAFF.